This T cell receptor (beta chain) emerged from a study of human T cells and chemical hapten exposure. Across the whole study: DPC 0.01% went on the upper back by patch test, with reading at 6 days. Study conclusions and caveats: Versus controls, expanded TCRs had significantly more large CDR3 similarity clusters.

J gave up 1 base and V 1 base, and 3 bases lay outside the gene matches. Germline CDR1 reads SGHKS; CDR2 reads YYEKEE (reference sequence). The CDR3 covers 15 residues. The time point here: patch test 3, about 24 weeks after DPC sensitization. Treatment: therapeutic diphenylcyclopropenone sensitization with weekly scalp DPC. The study drew its donors from alopecia patients who were 18 to 70 years old and suitable for DPC. About this clonotype itself: Its matching antigen is unknown.

TCRdb reanalysed the RACE reads using MiXCR and keeps one entry per CDR3 protein. The sample carries roughly 32,000 distinct CDR3 sequences, 5% to 6% recorded once. Sequenced here: whole blood, sampled in connection with sensitization to the hapten diphenylcyclopropenone (DPC). The chain carries TRBV5-5 and TRBJ2-3; TRBD2 agrees at 7 bases. The source is a man aged 25 to 40 with alopecia areata. Some clones in this sample may be carry-over from other donors' samples. CDR3 protein: CASSLRLAGTDTQYF. The CDR3 DNA is TGTGCCAGCAGCTTGAGGCTAGCGGGCACAGATACGCAGTATTTT.